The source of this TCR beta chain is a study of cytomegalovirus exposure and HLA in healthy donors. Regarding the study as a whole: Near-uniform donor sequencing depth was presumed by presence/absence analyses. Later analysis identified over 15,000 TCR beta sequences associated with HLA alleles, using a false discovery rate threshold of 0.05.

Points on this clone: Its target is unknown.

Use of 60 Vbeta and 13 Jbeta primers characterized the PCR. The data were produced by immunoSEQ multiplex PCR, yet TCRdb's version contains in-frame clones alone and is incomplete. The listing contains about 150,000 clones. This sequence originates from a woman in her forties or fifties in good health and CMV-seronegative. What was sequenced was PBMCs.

The DNA for the CDR3 is TGTGCCAGCAGCGGAGGGGCCCTCTCACTCGGACAGATTGAAGCTTTCTTT. Translated, it gives CASSGGALSLGQIEAFF. V gene TRBV9 combines with J gene TRBJ1-1; D might be TRBD1 (6 bases). In germline, CDR1 is SGDLS, CDR2 YYNGEE. The V and J ends lost 3 bases and 7 bases respectively, with 25 bases between them. There are 17 residues in the CDR3.